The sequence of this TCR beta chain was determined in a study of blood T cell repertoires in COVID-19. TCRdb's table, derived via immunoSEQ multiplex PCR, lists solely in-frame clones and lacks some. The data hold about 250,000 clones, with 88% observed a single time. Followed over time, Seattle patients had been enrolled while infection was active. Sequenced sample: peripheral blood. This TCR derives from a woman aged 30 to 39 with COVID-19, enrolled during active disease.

Here the CDR3 reads CASSSTSGTGDRGYTF. Here the CDR3 DNA reads TGCGCCAGCAGCTCCACCTCCGGGACAGGGGATCGAGGCTACACCTTC. This chain joins TRBV5-1 and TRBJ1-2; 10 bases line up with TRBD1. Germline assignment: CDR1 SGHRS and CDR2 YFSETQ. The CDR3 is made up of 16 amino acids. V trimming: 3 bases; J trimming: 8 bases; junction bases outside the gene matches: 13. The full variable domain, in which reference TRBV5-1 and TRBJ1-2 provide the parts outside the CDR3, is KAGVTQTPRYLIKTRGQQVTLSCSPISGHRSVSWYQQTPGQGLQFLFEYFSETQRNKGNFPGRFSGRQFSNSRSEMNVSTLELGDSALYLCASSSTSGTGDRGYTFGSGTRLTVV.